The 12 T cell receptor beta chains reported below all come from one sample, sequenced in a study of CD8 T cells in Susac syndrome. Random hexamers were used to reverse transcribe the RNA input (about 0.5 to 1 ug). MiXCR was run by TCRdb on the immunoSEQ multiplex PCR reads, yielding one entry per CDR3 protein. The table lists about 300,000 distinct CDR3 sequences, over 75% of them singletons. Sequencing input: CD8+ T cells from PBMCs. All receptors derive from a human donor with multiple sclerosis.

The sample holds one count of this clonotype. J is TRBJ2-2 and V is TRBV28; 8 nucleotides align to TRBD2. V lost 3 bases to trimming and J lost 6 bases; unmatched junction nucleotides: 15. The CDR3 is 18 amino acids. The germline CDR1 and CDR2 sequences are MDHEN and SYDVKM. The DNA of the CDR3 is TGTGCCAGCAGTTTTATCAGTAGCGGGGCCTCCAGGTCCGGGGAGCTGTTTTTT. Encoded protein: CASSFISSGASRSGELFF.

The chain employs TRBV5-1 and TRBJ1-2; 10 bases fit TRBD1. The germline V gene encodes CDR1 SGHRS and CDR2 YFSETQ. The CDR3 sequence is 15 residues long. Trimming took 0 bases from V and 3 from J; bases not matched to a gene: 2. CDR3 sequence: CASSLGQGADYGYTF. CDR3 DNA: TGCGCCAGCAGCTTGGGACAGGGGGCAGACTATGGCTACACCTTC.

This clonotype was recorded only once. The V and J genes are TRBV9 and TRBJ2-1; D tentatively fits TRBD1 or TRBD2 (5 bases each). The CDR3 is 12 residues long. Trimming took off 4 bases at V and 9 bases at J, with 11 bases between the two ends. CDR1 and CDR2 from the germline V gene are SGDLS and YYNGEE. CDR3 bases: TGTGCCAGCAGCAACCCGGGACCTGAGCAGTTCTTC. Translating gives CASSNPGPEQFF.

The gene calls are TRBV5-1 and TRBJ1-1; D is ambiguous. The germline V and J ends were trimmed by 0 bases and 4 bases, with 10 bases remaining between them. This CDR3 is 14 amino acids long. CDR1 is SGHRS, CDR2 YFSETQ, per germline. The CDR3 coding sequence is TGCGCCAGCAGCTTGGGTTTGGGTCCCACTGAAGCTTTCTTT. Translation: CASSLGLGPTEAFF.

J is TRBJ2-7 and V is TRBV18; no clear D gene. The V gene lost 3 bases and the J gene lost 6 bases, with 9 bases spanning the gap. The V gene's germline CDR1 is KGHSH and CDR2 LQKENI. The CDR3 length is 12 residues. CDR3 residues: CASSPEGFEQYF. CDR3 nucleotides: TGTGCCAGCTCACCGGAAGGGTTCGAGCAGTACTTC.

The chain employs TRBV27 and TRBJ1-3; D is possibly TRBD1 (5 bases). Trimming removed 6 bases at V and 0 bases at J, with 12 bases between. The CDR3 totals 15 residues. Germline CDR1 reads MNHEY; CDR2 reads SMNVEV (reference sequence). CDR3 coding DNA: TGTGCCAGCAGCTGGGACGGCTCCTCTGGAAACACCATATATTTT. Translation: CASSWDGSSGNTIYF.

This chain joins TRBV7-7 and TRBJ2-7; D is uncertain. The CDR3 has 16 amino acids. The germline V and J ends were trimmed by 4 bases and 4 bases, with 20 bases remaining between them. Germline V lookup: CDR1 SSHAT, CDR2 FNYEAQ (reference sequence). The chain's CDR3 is CASSSLPTYEVYEQYF. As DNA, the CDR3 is TGTGCCAGCAGCTCCCTACCGACGTATGAGGTATACGAGCAGTACTTC.

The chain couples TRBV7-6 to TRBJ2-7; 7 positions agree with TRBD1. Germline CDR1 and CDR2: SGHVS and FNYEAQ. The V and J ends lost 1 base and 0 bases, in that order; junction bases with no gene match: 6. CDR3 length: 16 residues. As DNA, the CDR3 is TGTGCCAGCAGCTTAGTTATGGGACAGAGCTCCTACGAGCAGTACTTC. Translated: CASSLVMGQSSYEQYF.

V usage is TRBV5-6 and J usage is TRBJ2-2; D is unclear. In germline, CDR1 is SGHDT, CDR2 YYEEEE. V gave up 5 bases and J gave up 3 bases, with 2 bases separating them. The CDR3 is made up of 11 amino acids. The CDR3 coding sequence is TGTGCCAGCAGGGACACCGGGGAGCTGTTTTTT. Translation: CASRDTGELFF.

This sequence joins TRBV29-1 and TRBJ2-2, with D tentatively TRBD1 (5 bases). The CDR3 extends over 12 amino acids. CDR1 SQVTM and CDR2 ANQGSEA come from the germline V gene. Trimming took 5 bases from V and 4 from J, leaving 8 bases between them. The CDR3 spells CSVIQVTGELFF. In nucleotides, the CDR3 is TGCAGCGTTATACAGGTCACCGGGGAGCTGTTTTTT.

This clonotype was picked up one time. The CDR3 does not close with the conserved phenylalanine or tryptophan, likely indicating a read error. The CDR3 region is CASSGGAWGTEAFL. In nucleotides, the CDR3 is TGTGCCAGCAGTGGCGGGGCCTGGGGCACTGAAGCTTTCCTT. This chain connects TRBV6-5 to TRBJ1-1; the D gene is possibly TRBD1 (5 bases). Trimming removed 5 bases from V and 4 bases from J, with 14 bases in between. Germline CDR1 and CDR2: MNHEY and SVGAGI. CDR3 length: 14 amino acids.

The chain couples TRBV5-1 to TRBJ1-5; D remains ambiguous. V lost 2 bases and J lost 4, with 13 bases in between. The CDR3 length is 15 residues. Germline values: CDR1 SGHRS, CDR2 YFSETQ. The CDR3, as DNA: TGCGCCAGCAGCTTCTTCCCGGGCTTTAATCAGCCCCAGCATTTT. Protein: CASSFFPGFNQPQHF.